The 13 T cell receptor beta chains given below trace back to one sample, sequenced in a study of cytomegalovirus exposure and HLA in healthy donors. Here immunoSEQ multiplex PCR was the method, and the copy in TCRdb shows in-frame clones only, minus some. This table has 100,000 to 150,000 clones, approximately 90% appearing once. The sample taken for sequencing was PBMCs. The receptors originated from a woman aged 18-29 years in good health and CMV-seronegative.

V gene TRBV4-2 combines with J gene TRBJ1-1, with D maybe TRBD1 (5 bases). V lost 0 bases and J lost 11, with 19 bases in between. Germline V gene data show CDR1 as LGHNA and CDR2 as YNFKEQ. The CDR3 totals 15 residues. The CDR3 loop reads CASSQDISFGGGAFF. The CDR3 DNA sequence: TGTGCCAGCAGCCAAGATATATCATTCGGGGGGGGTGCTTTCTTT.

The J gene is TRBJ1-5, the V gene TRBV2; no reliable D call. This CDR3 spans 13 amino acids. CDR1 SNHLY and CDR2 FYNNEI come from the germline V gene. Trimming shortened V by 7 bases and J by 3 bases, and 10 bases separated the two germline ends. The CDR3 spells CASNLEDNQPQHF. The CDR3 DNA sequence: TGTGCCAGCAATTTAGAGGACAATCAGCCCCAGCATTTT.

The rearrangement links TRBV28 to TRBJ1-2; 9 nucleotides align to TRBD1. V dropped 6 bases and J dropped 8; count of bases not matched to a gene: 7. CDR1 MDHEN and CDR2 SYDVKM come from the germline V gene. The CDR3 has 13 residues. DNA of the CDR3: TGTGCCAGCAGACCGGGACAGGGAGGGGGCTACACCTTC. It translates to CASRPGQGGGYTF.

The CDR3 reads CASSLSLNTEAFF. The CDR3 region has the DNA TGTGCCAGCAGCTTGTCTCTGAACACTGAAGCTTTCTTT. The chain uses TRBV13 and TRBJ1-1; no clear D gene. Looked up from germline, CDR1 is PRHDT and CDR2 is FYEKMQ (reference sequence). V was cut by 3 bases and J by 0 bases, with 5 bases left in between. This CDR3 region has 13 residues.

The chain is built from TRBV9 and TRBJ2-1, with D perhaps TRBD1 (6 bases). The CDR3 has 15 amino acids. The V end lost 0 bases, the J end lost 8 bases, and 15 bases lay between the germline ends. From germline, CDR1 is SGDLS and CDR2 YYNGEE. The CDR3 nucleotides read TGTGCCAGCAGCGTAGACGAGGGGGTCGTCGATGAGCAGTTCTTC. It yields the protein CASSVDEGVVDEQFF.

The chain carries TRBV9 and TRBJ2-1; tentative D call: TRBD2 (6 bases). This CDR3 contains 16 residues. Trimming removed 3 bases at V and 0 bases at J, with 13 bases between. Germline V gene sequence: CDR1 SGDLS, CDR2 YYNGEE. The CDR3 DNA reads TGTGCCAGCAGCGGGAGGGTCGTGGCCTCCTACAATGAGCAGTTCTTC. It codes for CASSGRVVASYNEQFF.

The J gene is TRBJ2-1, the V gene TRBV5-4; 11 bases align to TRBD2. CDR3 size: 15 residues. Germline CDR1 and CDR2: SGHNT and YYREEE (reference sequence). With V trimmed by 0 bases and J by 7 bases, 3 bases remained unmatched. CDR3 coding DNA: TGTGCCAGCAGCTTGGCGGCTAGCGGGGGGAATGAGCAGTTCTTC. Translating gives CASSLAASGGNEQFF.

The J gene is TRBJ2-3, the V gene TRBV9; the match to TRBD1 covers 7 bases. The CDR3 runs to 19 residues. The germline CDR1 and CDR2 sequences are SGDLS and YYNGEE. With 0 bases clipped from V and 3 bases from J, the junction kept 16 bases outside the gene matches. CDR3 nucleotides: TGTGCCAGCAGCGTAGTCTCCAACCCGACAGGGTTTGGGACAGATACGCAGTATTTT. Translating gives CASSVVSNPTGFGTDTQYF.

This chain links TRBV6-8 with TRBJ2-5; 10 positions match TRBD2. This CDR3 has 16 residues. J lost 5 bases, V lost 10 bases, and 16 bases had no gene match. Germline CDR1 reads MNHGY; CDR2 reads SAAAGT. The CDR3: CATGACSGGPGETQYF. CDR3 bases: TGTGCCACCGGAGCCTGTAGCGGGGGGCCCGGGGAGACCCAGTACTTC.

CDR3 residues: CASSLSGRASTGELFF. In DNA, the CDR3 is TGTGCCAGCAGCTTAAGCGGGAGGGCCTCGACCGGGGAGCTGTTTTTT. The V and J genes are TRBV7-8 and TRBJ2-2; the match to TRBD2 covers 10 bases. This CDR3 is 16 amino acids long. The germline gives CDR1 SGHVS, CDR2 FQNEAQ. V lost 2 bases and J lost 5; bases outside the gene matches: 5.

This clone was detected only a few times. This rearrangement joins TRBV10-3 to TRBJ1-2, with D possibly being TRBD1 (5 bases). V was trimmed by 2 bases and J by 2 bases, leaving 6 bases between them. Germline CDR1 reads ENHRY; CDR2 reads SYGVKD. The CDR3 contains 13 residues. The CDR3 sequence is CAISEDRNYGYTF. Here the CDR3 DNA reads TGTGCCATCAGTGAGGACAGAAACTATGGCTACACCTTC.

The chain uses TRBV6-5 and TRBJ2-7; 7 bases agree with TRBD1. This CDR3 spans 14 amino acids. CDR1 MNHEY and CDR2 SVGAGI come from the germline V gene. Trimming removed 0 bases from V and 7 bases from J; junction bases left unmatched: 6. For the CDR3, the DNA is TGTGCCAGCAGTTACTCGGGGACAGACTCTGAGCAGTACTTC. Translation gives CASSYSGTDSEQYF.

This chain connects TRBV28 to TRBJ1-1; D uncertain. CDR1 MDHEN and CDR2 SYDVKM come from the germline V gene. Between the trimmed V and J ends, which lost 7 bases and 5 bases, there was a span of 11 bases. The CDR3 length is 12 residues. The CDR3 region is CASNYGGTEAFF. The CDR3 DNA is TGTGCCAGCAACTACGGCGGAACTGAAGCTTTCTTT.